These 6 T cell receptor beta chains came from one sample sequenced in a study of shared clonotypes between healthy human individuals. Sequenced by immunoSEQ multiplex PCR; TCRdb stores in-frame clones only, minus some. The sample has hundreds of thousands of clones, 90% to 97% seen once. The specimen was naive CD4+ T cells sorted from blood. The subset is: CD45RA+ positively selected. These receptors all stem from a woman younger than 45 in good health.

For the CDR3, the DNA is TGTGCCAGCAGCAACGTAGGACACCTTTACAATGAGCAGTTCTTC. This encodes CASSNVGHLYNEQFF. The chain couples TRBV21-1 to TRBJ2-1; the D call in the table, TRBD1, was not verified against the DNA. TRBV21-1 represents a pseudogene. The CDR3 is 15 residues long.

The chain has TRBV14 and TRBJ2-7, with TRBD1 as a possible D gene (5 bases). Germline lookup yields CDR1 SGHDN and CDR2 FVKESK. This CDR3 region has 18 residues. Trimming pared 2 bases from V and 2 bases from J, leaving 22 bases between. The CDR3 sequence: CASSQRSSWGILTYEQYF. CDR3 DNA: TGTGCCAGCAGCCAAAGGTCCTCGTGGGGCATTCTAACCTACGAGCAGTACTTC.

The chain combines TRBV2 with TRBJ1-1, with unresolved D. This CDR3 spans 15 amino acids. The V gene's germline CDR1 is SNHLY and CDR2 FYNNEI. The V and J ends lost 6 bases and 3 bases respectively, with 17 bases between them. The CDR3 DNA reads TGTGCCAGCAGATTGACTGCCGCGGTGGACACTGAAGCTTTCTTT. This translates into CASRLTAAVDTEAFF.

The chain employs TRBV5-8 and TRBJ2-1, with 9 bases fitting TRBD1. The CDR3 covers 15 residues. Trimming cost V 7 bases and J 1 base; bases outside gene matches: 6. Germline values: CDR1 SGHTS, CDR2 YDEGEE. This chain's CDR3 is CASETGTGSYNEQFF. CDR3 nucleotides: TGTGCCAGCGAAACCGGGACAGGGTCCTACAATGAGCAGTTCTTC.

DNA of the CDR3: TGTGCCAGCAGCTTATCGTTCGGGGGAGGCACAGATACGCAGTATTTT. Translated: CASSLSFGGGTDTQYF. The V and J genes are TRBV11-2 and TRBJ2-3; D possibly corresponds to TRBD2 (6 bases). This CDR3 is 16 amino acids long. Germline-derived CDR1 and CDR2 are SGHAT and FQNNGV. Trimming removed 2 bases from V and 1 base from J, with 13 bases in between.

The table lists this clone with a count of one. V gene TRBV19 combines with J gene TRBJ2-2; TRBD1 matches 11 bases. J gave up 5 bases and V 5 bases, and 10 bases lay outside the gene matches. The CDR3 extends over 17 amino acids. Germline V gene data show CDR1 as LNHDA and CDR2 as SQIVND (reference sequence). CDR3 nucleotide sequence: TGTGCCAGTAGTGCAATCTCCGGGACAGGGGGTACCGGGGAGCTGTTTTTT. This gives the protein CASSAISGTGGTGELFF.